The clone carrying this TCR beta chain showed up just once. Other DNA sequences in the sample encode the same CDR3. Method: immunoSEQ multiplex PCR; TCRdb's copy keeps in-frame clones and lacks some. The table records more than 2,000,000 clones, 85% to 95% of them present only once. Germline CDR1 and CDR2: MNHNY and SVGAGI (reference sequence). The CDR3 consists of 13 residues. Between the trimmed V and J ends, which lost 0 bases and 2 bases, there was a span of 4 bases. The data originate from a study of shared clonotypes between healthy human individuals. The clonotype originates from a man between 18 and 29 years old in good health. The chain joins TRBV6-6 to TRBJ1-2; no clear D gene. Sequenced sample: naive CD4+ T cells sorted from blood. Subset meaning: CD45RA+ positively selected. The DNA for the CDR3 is TGTGCCAGCAGTTACTCAGGGAACTATGGCTACACCTTC. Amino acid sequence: CASSYSGNYGYTF.